This T cell receptor (beta chain) was profiled in a study of cytomegalovirus exposure and HLA in healthy donors. The V end was cut by 1 base, the J end by 6 bases, with 9 bases between. This CDR3 comprises 13 residues. The V gene's germline CDR1 is KGHSH and CDR2 LQKENI. Points on this clone: Its antigen remains unknown.

The PCR contained 60 Vbeta and 13 Jbeta primers. Produced via immunoSEQ multiplex PCR; TCRdb's table is partial and in-frame only. The data contain more than 100,000 clones, 77% of them seen just once; the ten biggest clones take up 1.3%. Study-level points and caveats: Later analysis associated a missense DCLRE1C variant with TCR beta V- and J-gene trimming. 150 or so TCR beta chains were listed as cytomegalovirus-associated. The authors later found TCR association rates varying by HLA locus, with DRB1 most and HLA-C fewest.

Healthy donors of bone marrow made up the group. This receptor was obtained from a woman aged 40 to 50 in good health and CMV-seronegative. The sample consisted of PBMCs. The rearrangement uses TRBV18 and TRBJ1-2; weak D call: TRBD1 (6 bases). The CDR3 region is CASSPQGVDGYTF. The CDR3 bases are TGTGCCAGCTCACCACAGGGGGTGGATGGCTACACCTTC.